Shown below are 27 T cell receptor beta chains from a single sample sequenced in a study of shared clonotypes between healthy human individuals. Only in-frame clones appear in the TCRdb table, and some are missing; sequencing was by immunoSEQ multiplex PCR. Of a few million clones in the sample, approximately 90% are singletons; the top ten hold approximately 0.4%. Material for sequencing was naive CD4+ T cells from PBMCs. Subset indicated: CD45RA+ positively selected. These receptors came from a man in his late teens or twenties in good health. Some clones in this sample may be carry-over from other donors' samples.

This clone was picked up a small number of times. Other DNA sequences within the sample encode an identical CDR3. The V gene is TRBV18, the J gene TRBJ1-5; TRBD1 aligns across 9 bases. With 4 bases clipped from V and 7 bases from J, the junction kept 5 bases outside the gene matches. The CDR3 length is 14 residues. CDR1 is KGHSH and CDR2 is LQKENI in the germline V gene. The CDR3 DNA is TGTGCCAGCTCACTACAGGGGGCGGGCCAGCCCCAGCATTTT. This sequence encodes CASSLQGAGQPQHF.

The chain combines TRBV7-3 with TRBJ2-2, with a possible D match to TRBD2 (5 bases). The CDR3 is made up of 15 amino acids. V was pared by 4 bases and J by 7 bases, with 16 bases between. Germline values: CDR1 SGHTA, CDR2 FQGTGA. The CDR3 loop reads CASSSRTGRGGELFF. In nucleotides, the CDR3 is TGTGCCAGCAGCTCCCGGACGGGTCGGGGCGGGGAGCTGTTTTTT.

The gene calls are TRBV4-2 and TRBJ1-2, with D maybe TRBD1 (5 bases). Germline-derived CDR1 and CDR2 are LGHNA and YNFKEQ. CDR3 length: 13 residues. V dropped 6 bases and J dropped 7 bases, with 15 bases sitting between them. The CDR3, as DNA: TGTGCCAGCAGTCCTGGGGGGGTATCTGGCTACACCTTC. Residues: CASSPGGVSGYTF.

The genes are TRBV5-6 and TRBJ2-7; D is undetermined. The CDR3 covers 12 residues. Germline CDR1 reads SGHDT; CDR2 reads YYEEEE. V lost 2 bases, J lost 6 bases, and 9 bases lay in between. This CDR3 is CASSFGVSEQYF. The CDR3, as DNA: TGTGCCAGCAGCTTTGGTGTGTCCGAGCAGTACTTC.

CDR3 protein: CASSLGPRNYEQFF. In nucleotides, the CDR3 is TGTGCCAGCAGTTTGGGACCGCGGAATTATGAGCAGTTCTTC. This rearrangement joins TRBV6-5 to TRBJ2-1; the D call may be TRBD1 or TRBD2 (5 bases each). The germline V gene encodes CDR1 MNHEY and CDR2 SVGAGI. The V gene lost 4 bases and the J gene lost 8 bases, with 15 bases spanning the gap. The CDR3 totals 14 residues.

The rearrangement uses TRBV28 and TRBJ2-7; either TRBD1 or TRBD2 may supply D (6 bases each). The CDR3 extends over 15 amino acids. Germline V gives CDR1 MDHEN, CDR2 SYDVKM. Trimming took off 6 bases at V and 0 bases at J, with 15 bases between the two ends. In nucleotides, the CDR3 is TGTGCCAGCAGACAAGAGGGGGGAAACTCCTACGAGCAGTACTTC. Translated, it gives CASRQEGGNSYEQYF.

The V gene is TRBV5-1, the J gene TRBJ2-2; D not resolved. The CDR3 runs to 13 residues. Germline assignment: CDR1 SGHRS and CDR2 YFSETQ. V was clipped by 0 bases and J by 11 bases, with 11 bases between them. In nucleotides, the CDR3 is TGCGCCAGCAGCTTGGCCGCGCGTGGAGAGCTGTTTTTT. This encodes CASSLAARGELFF. Supplemented by reference TRBV5-1 and TRBJ2-2, the full variable domain reads KAGVTQTPRYLIKTRGQQVTLSCSPISGHRSVSWYQQTPGQGLQFLFEYFSETQRNKGNFPGRFSGRQFSNSRSEMNVSTLELGDSALYLCASSLAARGELFFGEGSRLTVL.

This clone appeared a single time. The chain combines TRBV14 with TRBJ2-2, with no clear D. V lost 4 bases and J lost 3, with 12 bases in between. The CDR3 totals 15 residues. Germline loops: CDR1 SGHDN, CDR2 FVKESK. The CDR3: CASSRWDVDTGELFF. CDR3 DNA sequence: TGTGCCAGCAGCCGCTGGGATGTCGACACCGGGGAGCTGTTTTTT.

V gene TRBV11-2 combines with J gene TRBJ2-1, with 16 bases lining up with TRBD2. The CDR3 sequence is 15 residues long. CDR1 is SGHAT and CDR2 is FQNNGV in the germline V gene. The V and J ends lost 5 bases and 12 bases, in that order; junction bases with no gene match: 7. DNA for the CDR3: TGTGCCAGCAGCGGGACTAGCGGGAGGGGATTGGGGCAGTTCTTC. Amino acid sequence: CASSGTSGRGLGQFF.

The genes are TRBV9 and TRBJ2-3; TRBD1 agrees at 8 bases. The germline CDR1 and CDR2 sequences are SGDLS and YYNGEE. The CDR3 length is 18 residues. V lost 2 bases to trimming and J lost 2 bases; unmatched junction nucleotides: 13. In DNA form, the CDR3 reads TGTGCCAGCAGCGTTTCTGAAGGTGGGGACAGGATCACAGATACGCAGTATTTT. Protein product: CASSVSEGGDRITDTQYF. Filled out from reference TRBV9 and TRBJ2-3, the complete variable domain reads DSGVTQTPKHLITATGQRVTLRCSPRSGDLSVYWYQQSLDQGLQFLIQYYNGEERAKGNILERFSAQQFPDLHSELNLSSLELGDSALYFCASSVSEGGDRITDTQYFGPGTRLTVL.

This clone was recorded only once. The V and J genes are TRBV5-1 and TRBJ2-2; weak D call: TRBD2 (6 bases). With 4 bases removed from V and 6 bases from J, the gap between germline ends came to 13 bases. The CDR3 covers 14 residues. Germline V gene sequence: CDR1 SGHRS, CDR2 YFSETQ. Written as DNA, the CDR3 is TGCGCCAGCAGCCCAGGAGGGCCGGCCGGGGAGCTGTTTTTT. Protein: CASSPGGPAGELFF.

On this clone: Other DNA sequences in this sample translate to the same CDR3. This chain uses TRBV9 with TRBJ1-1, with 7 positions matching TRBD1. The J segment lost 1 base and the V segment lost 4 bases, leaving 1 base of the junction unmatched. Germline V gives CDR1 SGDLS, CDR2 YYNGEE. The CDR3 loop spans 13 amino acids. The CDR3 loop is CASSQGGNTEAFF. The CDR3 DNA reads TGTGCCAGCAGCCAGGGGGGGAACACTGAAGCTTTCTTT.

CDR3 in amino acids: CASSQEGAQYF. CDR3 sequence (DNA): TGCGCCAGCAGCCAGGAGGGGGCCCAGTACTTC. The chain is built from TRBV5-1 and TRBJ2-5; TRBD1 or TRBD2 may be the D gene (6 bases each). V lost 4 bases and J lost 9, with 10 bases in between. In germline, CDR1 is SGHRS, CDR2 YFSETQ. This CDR3 comprises 11 residues.

V gene TRBV28 combines with J gene TRBJ1-4; TRBD1 agrees at 11 bases. Germline assignment: CDR1 MDHEN and CDR2 SYDVKM. The CDR3 is made up of 14 amino acids. The ends lost 4 bases at V and 8 bases at J; junction bases unmatched: 3. CDR3 sequence (DNA): TGTGCCAGCAGTTGGACAGGGGGCAGAGAAAAACTGTTTTTT. Translated: CASSWTGGREKLFF.

This clone was seen only once. V is TRBV30 and J is TRBJ2-5; 7 bases align to TRBD2. J gave up 4 bases and V 5 bases, and 7 bases lay outside the gene matches. The CDR3 totals 13 residues. The germline gives CDR1 GTSNPN, CDR2 SVGIG (reference sequence). The CDR3 DNA reads TGTGCCTGGTCCCGCGGGAGACCAGAGACCCAGTACTTC. Translating gives CAWSRGRPETQYF.

This chain joins TRBV2 and TRBJ2-3; 7 nucleotides line up with TRBD2. Germline CDR1 SNHLY, CDR2 FYNNEI. The CDR3 extends over 15 amino acids. Trimming cost V 6 bases and J 1 base; bases outside gene matches: 7. CDR3 nucleotides: TGTGCCAGCAGCCCGAGGAGCGGGGGCACAGATACGCAGTATTTT. Its translation: CASSPRSGGTDTQYF.

The chain has TRBV28 and TRBJ2-4, with 7 bases lining up with TRBD2. From germline, CDR1 is MDHEN and CDR2 SYDVKM. Germline trimming cut 5 bases from V and 7 bases from J; bases unmatched to any gene: 11. The CDR3 is 15 amino acids. The CDR3 DNA reads TGTGCCAGCAGTCCCCGGGGGGTCGGGGGGAACATTCAGTACTTC. This codes for CASSPRGVGGNIQYF.

A remark on this clone: The same CDR3 is also encoded by other DNA sequences in this sample. The chain carries TRBV6-5 and TRBJ2-7, with D possibly TRBD2 on 6 matching bases. CDR3 length: 14 residues. Germline CDR1 MNHEY, CDR2 SVGAGI. Trimming stripped 2 bases from V and 1 base from J, with 9 bases between. CDR3 coding DNA: TGTGCCAGCAGTTACCGCGGGGATTCCTACGAGCAGTACTTC. Its translation is CASSYRGDSYEQYF.

V is TRBV6-1 and J is TRBJ2-1; 14 nucleotides match TRBD2. Germline assignment: CDR1 MNHNS and CDR2 SASEGT. V shed 3 bases, J shed 7 bases, and the junction held 8 bases outside the gene matches. The CDR3 has 17 residues. In DNA form, the CDR3 reads TGTGCCAGCAGTGATGGGACTAGCGGGGGCAATAGGAATGAGCAGTTCTTC. Amino acids: CASSDGTSGGNRNEQFF.

This rearrangement joins TRBV5-6 to TRBJ2-5, with D possibly being TRBD1 (6 bases). The germline CDR1 and CDR2 sequences are SGHDT and YYEEEE. This CDR3 has 14 amino acids. Trimming pared 1 base from V and 5 bases from J, leaving 12 bases between. The CDR3 bases are TGTGCCAGCAGCTTGAGCAGGGGAGTTGAGACCCAGTACTTC. Translating it yields CASSLSRGVETQYF.

CDR3 sequence: CASGTGSYSNQPQHF. CDR3 coding DNA: TGTGCCAGCGGGACAGGGTCCTATAGCAATCAGCCCCAGCATTTT. The chain employs TRBV27 and TRBJ1-5; 9 bases agree with TRBD1. Germline lookup yields CDR1 MNHEY and CDR2 SMNVEV (reference sequence). V shed 8 bases and J 0 bases; nucleotides not matched to a gene: 5. The CDR3 is made up of 15 amino acids.

This sequence joins TRBV14 and TRBJ2-3; D is ambiguous. The CDR3 is made up of 14 amino acids. Germline CDR1 reads SGHDN; CDR2 reads FVKESK. V was cut by 4 bases and J by 1 base, with 9 bases left in between. CDR3 nucleotides: TGTGCCAGCAGCCTGAGACACCGCACAGATACGCAGTATTTT. Its protein is CASSLRHRTDTQYF.

The rearrangement links TRBV4-3 to TRBJ2-7, with D possibly called TRBD1 or TRBD2 (6 bases each). CDR1 and CDR2 from the germline V gene are LGHNA and YSLEER. Trimming took off 2 bases at V and 5 bases at J, with 13 bases between the two ends. CDR3 size: 14 residues. CDR3: CASSQTRGPHEQYF. The CDR3 bases are TGCGCCAGCAGCCAAACCCGGGGGCCTCACGAGCAGTACTTC.

V gene TRBV28 combines with J gene TRBJ2-1, with 10 bases that match TRBD2. J gave up 4 bases and V 5 bases, and 11 bases lay outside the gene matches. In germline, CDR1 is MDHEN, CDR2 SYDVKM. The CDR3 has 17 residues. Here the CDR3 reads CASSLAGAPFGYNEQFF. The CDR3 DNA sequence: TGTGCCAGCAGTCTAGCGGGAGCTCCTTTCGGTTACAATGAGCAGTTCTTC.

J is TRBJ1-1 and V is TRBV5-1; D not resolved. This CDR3 comprises 15 residues. Germline loops: CDR1 SGHRS, CDR2 YFSETQ. The V end was cut by 4 bases, the J end by 0 bases, with 13 bases between. The CDR3 here is CASSAPGFMNTEAFF. The DNA of the CDR3 is TGCGCCAGCAGCGCACCCGGCTTCATGAACACTGAAGCTTTCTTT. The entire variable domain, with the rest obtained from reference TRBV5-1 and TRBJ1-1, is as follows: KAGVTQTPRYLIKTRGQQVTLSCSPISGHRSVSWYQQTPGQGLQFLFEYFSETQRNKGNFPGRFSGRQFSNSRSEMNVSTLELGDSALYLCASSAPGFMNTEAFFGQGTRLTVV.

This sequence joins TRBV5-3 and TRBJ2-1; D tentatively fits TRBD1 or TRBD2 (5 bases each). TRBV5-3 is flagged as an ORF with uncertain function. The V end was cut by 5 bases, the J end by 2 bases, with 14 bases between. This CDR3 region has 15 residues. The CDR3 DNA sequence: TGTGCCAGAAGGGGTCCGGGACCTCCCTACAATGAGCAGTTCTTC. Translation gives CARRGPGPPYNEQFF.

The CDR3 DNA is TGTGCCAGCAGCGTAGACATAGCGTCGAGCTCCTACGAGCAGTACTTC. The encoded protein is CASSVDIASSSYEQYF. This sequence joins TRBV9 and TRBJ2-7, with D possibly being TRBD2 (5 bases). V lost 0 bases to trimming and J lost 0 bases, with 13 bases between them. The CDR3 is 16 residues long. Germline-derived CDR1 and CDR2 are SGDLS and YYNGEE.